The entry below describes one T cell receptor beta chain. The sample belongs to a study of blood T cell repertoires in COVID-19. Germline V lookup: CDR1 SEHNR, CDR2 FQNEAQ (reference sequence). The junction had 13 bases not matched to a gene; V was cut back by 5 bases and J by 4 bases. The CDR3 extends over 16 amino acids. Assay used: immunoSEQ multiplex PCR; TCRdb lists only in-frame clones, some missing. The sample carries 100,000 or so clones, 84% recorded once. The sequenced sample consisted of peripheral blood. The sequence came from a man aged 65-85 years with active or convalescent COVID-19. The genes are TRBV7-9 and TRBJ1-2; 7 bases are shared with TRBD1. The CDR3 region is CASSPSGAGGGYGYTF. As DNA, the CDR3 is TGTGCCAGCAGCCCTTCGGGGGCAGGGGGAGGCTATGGCTACACCTTC.